These 18 T cell receptor beta chains originate from one sample sequenced in a study of prognosis after radiotherapy for stage I lung cancer. Amplification of TCR beta CDR3 from genomic DNA used two-round multiplex PCR. Specific primers for each TRBV and TRBJ gene were what first-round PCR used. MiXCR, run by TCRdb on the multiplex PCR reads, gives a single entry per CDR3 protein. The sample has some 35,000 distinct CDR3 sequences; 34% are singletons. The sequenced sample was PBMCs, obtained before or after stereotactic body radiation therapy (not recorded which). All receptors derive from a donor over 45 with non-small cell lung cancer.

The chain uses TRBV11-3 and TRBJ2-2; D unresolved. Germline V gene data show CDR1 as SGHNT and CDR2 as YENEEA. CDR3 length: 16 amino acids. The germline V and J ends were trimmed by 5 bases and 4 bases, with 17 bases remaining between them. The CDR3 loop is CASSLGIVQSTGELFF. The CDR3 nucleotides are TGTGCCAGCAGCCTGGGTATAGTACAGTCCACCGGGGAGCTGTTTTTT.

The rearrangement links TRBV19 to TRBJ1-1; 8 nucleotides match TRBD1. The CDR3 extends over 14 amino acids. V dropped 2 bases and J dropped 6; count of bases not matched to a gene: 5. Germline values: CDR1 LNHDA, CDR2 SQIVND (reference sequence). CDR3 in amino acids: CASSINRGGSEAFF. CDR3 nucleotides: TGTGCCAGTAGTATAAACAGGGGGGGTTCTGAAGCTTTCTTT.

The chain employs TRBV5-8 and TRBJ1-2; 10 bases are shared with TRBD1. CDR1 is SGHTS, CDR2 YDEGEE, per germline. V lost 1 base and J lost 6; bases outside the gene matches: 9. This CDR3 is built from 16 residues. The CDR3 sequence is CASSLSRTGGFDGYTF. Written as DNA, the CDR3 is TGTGCCAGCAGCTTGAGCCGGACAGGGGGTTTCGATGGCTACACCTTC.

This clonotype has a count of ten or more. This chain links TRBV9 with TRBJ2-1, with D perhaps TRBD1 or TRBD2 (5 bases each). V lost 7 bases and J lost 3, with 17 bases in between. The CDR3 covers 15 residues. Germline lookup yields CDR1 SGDLS and CDR2 YYNGEE. The CDR3: CASAGAEDLYNEQFF. As DNA, the CDR3 is TGTGCCAGCGCCGGGGCTGAAGATCTCTACAATGAGCAGTTCTTC.

This clonotype was recorded many times. J is TRBJ1-1 and V is TRBV20-1, with no clear D. Germline lookup yields CDR1 DFQATT and CDR2 SNEGSKA (reference sequence). With 3 bases removed from V and 2 bases from J, the gap between germline ends came to 7 bases. CDR3 size: 12 residues. In DNA form, the CDR3 reads TGCAGTGCTAGTACTCATAACACTGAAGCTTTCTTT. Amino acids: CSASTHNTEAFF.

This clonotype came up once. The chain joins TRBV12-3 or TRBV12-4 to TRBJ2-1; 7 bases are a match to TRBD2. CDR3 length: 18 residues. Unmatched junction bases numbered 17, after V lost 1 base and J lost 8 bases. Here the CDR3 reads CASSLGSLRREWVDEQFF. For the CDR3, the DNA is TGTGCCAGCAGTTTAGGAAGTCTAAGGCGGGAGTGGGTCGATGAGCAGTTCTTC.

This clonotype was observed once. The CDR3 carries no conserved terminal phenylalanine or tryptophan, so it likely arises from a read error. The chain combines TRBV5-5 with TRBJ2-2, with a tentative D call TRBD2 (5 bases). With 1 base removed from V and 0 bases from J, the gap between germline ends came to 16 bases. Per the germline V gene, CDR1 is SGHKS and CDR2 is YYEKEE (reference sequence). The CDR3 covers 18 residues. This CDR3 is CASSLLGDRYPNTGELFL. CDR3 nucleotides: TGTGCCAGCAGCTTGCTGGGAGACCGATACCCGAACACCGGGGAGCTGTTTCTT.

Of note for this clonotype: This may come from a read error, since a much larger clone is one base off. The chain uses TRBV6-2 or TRBV6-3 and TRBJ1-1, with D possibly matching TRBD1 (5 bases). CDR1 and CDR2 (germline): MNHEY, SVGEGT. CDR3 size: 15 residues. Trimming stripped 5 bases from V and 7 bases from J, with 20 bases between. The CDR3 coding sequence is TGTGCCAGCAGTGAATTTGTGAAAGACCAGGGTGAAGCTTTCTTT. Protein product: CASSEFVKDQGEAFF.

Many counts were recorded for this clonotype. The chain employs TRBV9 and TRBJ1-2; D is ambiguous. The CDR3 has 11 amino acids. Germline CDR1 and CDR2: SGDLS and YYNGEE. V was pared by 6 bases and J by 1 base, with 4 bases between. The CDR3 nucleotides read TGTGCCAGCAAGAGTAACTATGGCTACACCTTC. Its protein is CASKSNYGYTF.

As to this clonotype: With a much larger clone just one base away, this may be a read error. The CDR3 does not end in the conserved phenylalanine or tryptophan, so this is likely a read error. The V and J genes are TRBV6-2 or TRBV6-3 and TRBJ2-7; D not resolved. The CDR3 runs to 12 residues. The V gene's germline CDR1 is MNHEY and CDR2 SVGEGT. The CDR3 sequence: CASKRLAYDQYL. CDR3 coding DNA: TGTGCCAGCAAACGGCTGGCCTACGATCAGTACCTC.

J is TRBJ1-1 and V is TRBV20-1; 8 bases are a match to TRBD1. Germline assignment: CDR1 DFQATT and CDR2 SNEGSKA (reference sequence). J gave up 6 bases and V 3 bases, and 9 bases lay outside the gene matches. The CDR3 is made up of 14 amino acids. CDR3 DNA: TGCAGTGCTAGCCACCGACAGGGGCCTCCTGAAGCTTTCTTT. Encoded protein: CSASHRQGPPEAFF.

This clonotype was seen repeatedly, ten times or more. The gene calls are TRBV4-2 and TRBJ1-2; no clear D. This CDR3 is built from 16 residues. The germline V and J ends were trimmed by 4 bases and 6 bases, with 21 bases remaining between them. Germline V lookup: CDR1 LGHNA, CDR2 YNFKEQ. CDR3 sequence (DNA): TGTGCCAGCAGCCCTGACCCAACTACGGGGTGGAATGGCTACACCTTC. Translating it yields CASSPDPTTGWNGYTF.

The chain joins TRBV6-1 to TRBJ2-5; no clear D. The V end was cut by 6 bases, the J end by 5 bases, with 7 bases between. Germline CDR1 is MNHNS and CDR2 is SASEGT. The CDR3 is 11 residues long. CDR3 coding DNA: TGTGCCAGCAGCTCCTGTGAGACCCAGTACTTC. Its protein is CASSSCETQYF.

This clonotype was recorded only once. This rearrangement joins TRBV6-1 to TRBJ2-3; tentative D call: TRBD1 (5 bases). Trimming took off 5 bases at V and 0 bases at J, with 15 bases between the two ends. CDR1 and CDR2 (germline): MNHNS, SASEGT. This CDR3 comprises 16 residues. The CDR3 nucleotides read TGTGCCAGCAGTAAAAGGTGTGGACAAAGCACAGATACGCAGTATTTT. Residues: CASSKRCGQSTDTQYF.

This clonotype was counted once. Since a far larger clone is one base different, this is likely a read error. The chain carries TRBV6-1 and TRBJ2-5; 7 bases match TRBD1. The CDR3 runs 13 residues. The germline V gene has CDR1 MNHNS and CDR2 SASEGT. DNA of the CDR3: TGTGCCAGCAGTGTATTTCAGGGGGAGACCGAGTACTTC. It translates to CASSVFQGETEYF.

This clonotype showed up many times. J is TRBJ2-7 and V is TRBV9; D possibly matches TRBD1 or TRBD2 (5 bases each). Germline V lookup: CDR1 SGDLS, CDR2 YYNGEE. The CDR3 runs to 14 residues. Trimming removed 0 bases from V and 2 bases from J, with 9 bases in between. The CDR3, as DNA: TGTGCCAGCAGCGTAGCTGAGGGACCCTACGAGCAGTACTTC. It translates to CASSVAEGPYEQYF.

This clonotype was detected ten times or more. The chain joins TRBV6-5 to TRBJ2-3, with 7 bases fitting TRBD2. In germline, CDR1 is MNHEY, CDR2 SVGAGI. The CDR3 extends over 15 amino acids. V shed 1 base and J 3 bases; nucleotides not matched to a gene: 4. The DNA of the CDR3 is TGTGCCAGCAGTTACTTGCCTAGCGGTACAGATACGCAGTATTTT. Its protein product is CASSYLPSGTDTQYF.

A remark on this clonotype: This sequence may be a read error, since a much larger clone differs from it by one base. This chain joins TRBV7-3 and TRBJ2-5; TRBD1 or TRBD2 may be the D gene (5 bases each). Germline V gene lookup returns CDR1 SGHTA and CDR2 FQGTGA. There are 14 residues in the CDR3. V lost 5 bases and J 5 bases, leaving 15 bases between the germline ends. The CDR3 DNA follows: TGTGCCAGCAGCCTACCCGTCAGGGACGAGACCCAGTACTTC. Residues: CASSLPVRDETQYF. The variable domain in full, completed from reference TRBV7-3 and TRBJ2-5, reads GAGVSQTPSNKVTEKGKYVELRCDPISGHTALYWYRQSLGQGPEFLIYFQGTGAADDSGLPNDRFFAVRPEGSVSTLKIQRTERGDSAVYLCASSLPVRDETQYFGPGTRLLVL.